The clone carrying this TCR beta chain was found a few times. The antigen is undetermined. The data originate from a study of T-cell memory formation after mild COVID-19. For the study at large: There were largely donor-specific TCR clusters. Findings and caveats of the study: A second wave expanding day 15 to 37 was CD4+-biased; contracting clones were balanced. Contracting CD4+ clones were located mainly in CM and EM, and CD8+ clones in EMRA.

The germline V gene encodes CDR1 SGHRS and CDR2 YFSETQ. V lost 0 bases to trimming and J lost 0 bases, with 9 bases between them. The CDR3 covers 16 residues. One entry per CDR3 protein results from TCRdb running MiXCR on the 5' RACE reads. The repertoire holds a few hundred thousand distinct CDR3 sequences, with roughly 19% as singletons. The sequenced material came from PBMCs or a T cell subset sorted from them (not recorded which). The chain links TRBV5-1 to TRBJ2-2; D perhaps matches TRBD1 (5 bases). This sequence originates from a young man who had mild COVID-19 (a few samples of this study predate the infection). Cell type and time point are not known. The DNA for the CDR3 is TGCGCCAGCAGCTTGGACAGGCAGGCGAACACCGGGGAGCTGTTTTTT. Its protein is CASSLDRQANTGELFF.